The rows below give T cell receptor beta chains drawn from one sample of a study of T cells in Graves' hyperthyroidism and ophthalmopathy. TCRdb re-called the multiplex PCR reads with MiXCR, one entry per CDR3 protein. The sample carries about 530,000 distinct CDR3 sequences, about 15% recorded once. Specimen: blood. Every receptor here comes from a woman between 18 and 30 years old with Graves' ophthalmopathy. The CDR3 runs from the conserved cysteine through the conserved F or W. The D gene is left open where the match is weak. Clone size is given for some rows only: seen once, a few or many times, or a class if the clone is expanded.

>TRBJ2-2|TRBV29-1|.|.
CSVGTLNTGELFF
TGCAGCGTCGGAACACTTAACACCGGGGAGCTGTTTTTT
>TRBJ2-1|TRBV5-4|few|.
CASSLPPGGGGSYNEQFF
TGTGCCAGCAGCTTGCCCCCCGGAGGGGGGGGCTCCTACAATGAGCAGTTCTTC
>TRBJ1-2|TRBV7-9|many|.
CASSLGTVPMDGYTF
TGTGCCAGCAGCTTAGGGACAGTGCCTATGGATGGCTACACCTTC
>TRBJ2-5|TRBV28|many|TRBD2
CASSSSGGAGETQYF
TGTGCCAGCAGCTCAAGCGGGGGGGCGGGAGAGACCCAGTACTTC
>TRBJ1-2|TRBV29-1|few|.
CSVERAGLGAGYTF
TGCAGCGTTGAAAGAGCGGGGCTTGGCGCGGGCTACACCTTC
>TRBJ2-1|TRBV10-3|many|.
CAISESGGNEQFF
TGTGCCATCAGTGAGTCCGGGGGCAATGAGCAGTTCTTC
>TRBJ2-5|TRBV6-1|few|.
CASTPGSGWAQETQYF
TGTGCCAGCACTCCCGGGAGTGGATGGGCCCAAGAGACCCAGTACTTC
>TRBJ2-3|TRBV9|few|TRBD2
CASSPSGGADTQYF
TGTGCCAGCAGCCCCAGCGGGGGGGCCGATACGCAGTATTTT
>TRBJ1-5|TRBV30|many|TRBD1
CAFRGDRGQPQHF
TGTGCCTTCCGAGGGGACAGGGGTCAGCCCCAGCATTTT
>TRBJ2-3|TRBV27|few|.
CASSLYFTDTQYF
TGTGCCAGCAGTCTGTACTTCACAGATACGCAGTATTTT
>TRBJ1-1|TRBV28|few|.
CASNWGSNTEAFF
TGTGCCAGCAACTGGGGCAGCAACACTGAAGCTTTCTTT
>TRBJ2-7|TRBV4-3|.|TRBD2
CASSQIAGATRNEQYF
TGCGCCAGCAGCCAAATAGCGGGGGCCACTCGAAACGAGCAGTACTTC
>TRBJ2-3|TRBV5-6|.|TRBD2
CANSLAGGPTDTQYF
TGTGCCAACAGCCTAGCGGGAGGGCCCACAGATACGCAGTATTTT
>TRBJ2-3|TRBV5-1|many|.
CASSLYGATDTQYF
TGCGCCAGCAGCTTATACGGTGCCACAGATACGCAGTATTTT
>TRBJ1-4|TRBV30|few|TRBD1
CAWKTRDRGQTNEKLFF
TGTGCCTGGAAAACCCGGGACAGGGGACAAACTAATGAAAAACTGTTTTTT
>TRBJ2-7|TRBV6-2/TRBV6-3|.|TRBD1
CASKTWDSYEQYF
TGTGCCAGCAAAACGTGGGACAGCTACGAGCAGTACTTC
>TRBJ2-1|TRBV20-1|.|TRBD2
CSADPLNSRTSGRGHNEQFF
TGCAGTGCCGATCCTCTAAACTCTCGGACTAGCGGGAGGGGTCACAATGAGCAGTTCTTC
>TRBJ1-3|TRBV28|many|.
CASREQDGNTIYF
TGTGCCAGCAGAGAACAGGACGGAAACACCATATATTTT